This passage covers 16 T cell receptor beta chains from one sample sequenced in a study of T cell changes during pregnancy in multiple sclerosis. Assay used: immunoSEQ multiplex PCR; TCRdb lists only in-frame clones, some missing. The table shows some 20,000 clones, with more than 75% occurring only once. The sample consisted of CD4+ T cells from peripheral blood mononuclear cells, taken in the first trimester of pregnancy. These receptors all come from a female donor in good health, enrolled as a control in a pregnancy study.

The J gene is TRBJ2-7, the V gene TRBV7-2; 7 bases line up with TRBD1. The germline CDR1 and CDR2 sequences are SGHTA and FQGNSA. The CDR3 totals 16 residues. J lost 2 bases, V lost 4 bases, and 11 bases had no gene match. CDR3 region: CASSSSRGPPTYEQYF. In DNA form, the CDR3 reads TGTGCCAGCAGCTCATCGAGGGGGCCTCCCACCTACGAGCAGTACTTC. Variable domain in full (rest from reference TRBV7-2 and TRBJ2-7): GAGVSQSPSNKVTEKGKDVELRCDPISGHTALYWYRQSLGQGLEFLIYFQGNSAPDKSGLPSDRFSAERTGGSVSTLTIQRTQQEDSAVYLCASSSSRGPPTYEQYFGPGTRLTVT.

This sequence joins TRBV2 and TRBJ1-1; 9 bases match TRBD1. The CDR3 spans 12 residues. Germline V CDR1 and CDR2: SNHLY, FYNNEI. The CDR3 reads CSTDRGNTEAFF. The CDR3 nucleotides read TGTTCCACGGACAGGGGGAACACTGAAGCTTTCTTT.

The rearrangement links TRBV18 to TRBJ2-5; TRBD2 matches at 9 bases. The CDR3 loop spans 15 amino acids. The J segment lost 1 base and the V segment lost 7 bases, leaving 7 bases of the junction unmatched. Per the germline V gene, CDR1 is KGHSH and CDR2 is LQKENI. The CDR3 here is CASFLAGAPQETQYF. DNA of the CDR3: TGTGCCAGCTTCTTAGCGGGGGCCCCCCAAGAGACCCAGTACTTC.

The CDR3 protein is CASRFLGGTGKVKGQETQYF. In DNA form, the CDR3 reads TGTGCCAGCAGATTCCTCGGGGGGACAGGGAAGGTGAAGGGCCAAGAGACCCAGTACTTC. The rearrangement joins TRBV5-4 to TRBJ2-5; 9 bases match TRBD1. This CDR3 region has 20 residues. The trim removed 5 bases at V and 1 base at J, leaving 21 bases unmatched. In germline, CDR1 is SGHNT, CDR2 YYREEE (reference sequence).

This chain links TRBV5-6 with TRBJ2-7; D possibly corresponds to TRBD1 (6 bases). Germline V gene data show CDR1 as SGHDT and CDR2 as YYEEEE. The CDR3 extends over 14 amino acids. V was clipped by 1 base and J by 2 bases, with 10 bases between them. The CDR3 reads CASSLRDTAYEQYF. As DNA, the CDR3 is TGTGCCAGCAGCTTGCGGGACACTGCCTACGAGCAGTACTTC. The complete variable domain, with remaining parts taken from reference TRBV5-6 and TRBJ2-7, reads DAGVTQSPTHLIKTRGQQVTLRCSPKSGHDTVSWYQQALGQGPQFIFQYYEEEERQRGNFPDRFSGHQFPNYSSELNVNALLLGDSALYLCASSLRDTAYEQYFGPGTRLTVT.

The CDR3 DNA reads TGCGCCAGCAGCTCGAGCGGGGGGTCCTACAATGAGCAGTTCTTC. Residues: CASSSSGGSYNEQFF. The rearrangement links TRBV5-1 to TRBJ2-1; TRBD2 matches at 9 bases. Germline CDR1 is SGHRS and CDR2 is YFSETQ. The CDR3 covers 15 residues. Losses at the gene ends were 3 bases for V and 1 base for J; bases not matched to a gene: 2.

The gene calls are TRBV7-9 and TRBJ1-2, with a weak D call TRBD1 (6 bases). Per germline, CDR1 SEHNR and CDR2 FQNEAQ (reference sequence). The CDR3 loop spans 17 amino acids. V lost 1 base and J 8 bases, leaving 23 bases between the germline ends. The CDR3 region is CASSLVAGGLMKYGYTF. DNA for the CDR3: TGTGCCAGCAGCTTAGTCGCGGGGGGCCTGATGAAATACGGCTACACCTTC. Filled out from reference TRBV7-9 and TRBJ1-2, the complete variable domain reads DTGVSQNPRHKITKRGQNVTFRCDPISEHNRLYWYRQTLGQGPEFLTYFQNEAQLEKSRLLSDRFSAERPKGSFSTLEIQRTEQGDSAMYLCASSLVAGGLMKYGYTFGSGTRLTVV.

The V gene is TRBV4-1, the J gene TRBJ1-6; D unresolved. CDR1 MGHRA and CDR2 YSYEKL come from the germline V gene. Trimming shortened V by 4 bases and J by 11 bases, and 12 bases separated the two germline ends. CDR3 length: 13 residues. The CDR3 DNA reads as TGCGCCAGCAGCCCCCTGACACAAACACCCCTCCACTTT. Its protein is CASSPLTQTPLHF.

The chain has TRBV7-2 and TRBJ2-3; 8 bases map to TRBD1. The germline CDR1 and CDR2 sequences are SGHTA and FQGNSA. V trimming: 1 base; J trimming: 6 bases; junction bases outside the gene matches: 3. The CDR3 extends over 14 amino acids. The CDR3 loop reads CASSLGTGQDTQYF. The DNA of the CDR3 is TGTGCCAGCAGCTTAGGGACAGGGCAGGATACGCAGTATTTT.

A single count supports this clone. The CDR3 nucleotides read TGTGCCAGCAGTTACGGGGAGTTGGGCTACAATGAGCAGTTCTTC. This translates into CASSYGELGYNEQFF. J is TRBJ2-1 and V is TRBV6-5, with D tentatively TRBD2 (5 bases). The CDR3 has 15 amino acids. Trimming took 2 bases from V and 3 from J, leaving 11 bases between them. The germline CDR1 and CDR2 sequences are MNHEY and SVGAGI.

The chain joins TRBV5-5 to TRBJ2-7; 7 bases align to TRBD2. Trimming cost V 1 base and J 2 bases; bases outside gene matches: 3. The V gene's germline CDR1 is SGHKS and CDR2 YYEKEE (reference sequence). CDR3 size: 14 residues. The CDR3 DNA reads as TGTGCCAGCAGCTTGTTTCGGGAGGCCTACGAGCAGTACTTC. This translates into CASSLFREAYEQYF.

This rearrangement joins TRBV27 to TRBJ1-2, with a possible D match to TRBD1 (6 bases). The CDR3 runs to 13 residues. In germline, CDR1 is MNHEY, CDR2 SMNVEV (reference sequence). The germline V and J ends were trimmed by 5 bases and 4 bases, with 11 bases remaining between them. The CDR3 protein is CASSPSQGYGYTF. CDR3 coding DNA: TGTGCCAGCAGTCCATCACAGGGCTATGGCTACACCTTC.

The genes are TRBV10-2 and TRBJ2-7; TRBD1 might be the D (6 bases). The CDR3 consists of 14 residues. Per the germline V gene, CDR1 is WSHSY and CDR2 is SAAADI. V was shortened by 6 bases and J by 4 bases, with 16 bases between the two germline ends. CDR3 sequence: CASSAGNRAYEQYF. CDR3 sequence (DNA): TGCGCCAGCAGCGCCGGGAACAGGGCATACGAGCAGTACTTC.

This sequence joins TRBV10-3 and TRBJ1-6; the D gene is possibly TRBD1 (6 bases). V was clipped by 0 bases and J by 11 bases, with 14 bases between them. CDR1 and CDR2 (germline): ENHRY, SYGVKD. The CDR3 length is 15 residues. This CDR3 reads CAISESGRGGAPLHF. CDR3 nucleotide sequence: TGTGCCATCAGTGAGTCTGGCAGGGGAGGGGCACCCCTCCACTTT.

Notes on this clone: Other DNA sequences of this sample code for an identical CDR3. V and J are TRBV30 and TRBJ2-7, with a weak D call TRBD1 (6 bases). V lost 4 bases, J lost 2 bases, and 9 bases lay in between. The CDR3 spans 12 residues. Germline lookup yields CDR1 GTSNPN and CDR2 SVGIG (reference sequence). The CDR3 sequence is CAWKQGTYEQYF. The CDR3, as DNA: TGTGCCTGGAAACAGGGCACCTACGAGCAGTACTTC.

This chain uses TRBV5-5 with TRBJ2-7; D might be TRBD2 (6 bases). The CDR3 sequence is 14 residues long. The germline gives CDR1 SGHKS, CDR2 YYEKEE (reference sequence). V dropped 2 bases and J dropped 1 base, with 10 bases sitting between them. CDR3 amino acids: CASSLYGGSYEQYF. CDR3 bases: TGTGCCAGCAGCTTATACGGGGGTTCCTACGAGCAGTACTTC.